This T cell receptor (beta chain) comes out of a study of CD8+ T cells in alopecia areata. Overall study findings and caveats: Normal skin contains resident alphabeta T cells, and these are also sequenced in scalp samples.

Those with alopecia areata gave lesional scalp punch biopsies and peripheral blood. In this sample, this clone turned up once. What it binds is unknown. This CDR3 contains 18 residues. Trimming took 1 base from V and 4 from J, leaving 23 bases between them. Germline CDR1 is SGHRS and CDR2 is YFSETQ. The authors extracted RNA and reverse transcribed it into cDNA as the sequencing template. Assay: immunoSEQ multiplex PCR; the TCRdb copy retains only in-frame clones and omits some. The sample consists of over 25,000 clones, roughly 80% of them appearing once. The V gene is TRBV5-1, the J gene TRBJ2-5; TRBD2 is a possible D gene (5 bases). The clonotype was recovered from a human donor with alopecia areata. Sequencing used NKG2D-low CD8+ T cells sorted from blood. The CDR3: CASSLSTRATPAGETQYF. CDR3 sequence (DNA): TGCGCCAGCAGCTTGAGTACCCGAGCCACCCCCGCGGGAGAGACCCAGTACTTC.